Described below is a single T cell receptor (beta chain) sequence and its context. What it recognizes is unknown. The protocol was immunoSEQ multiplex PCR, while the TCRdb copy is restricted to in-frame clones and leaves out a portion. The sample yields around 100,000 clones, approximately 87% seen once. The sample comes from a study of OX40 agonist ivuxolimab in advanced cancers. Study-wide points: Among the lowest peripheral clonal expansion occurred in 0.1-3.0 mg/kg partial responders.

Sampling of blood occurred at baseline, cycle 4 day 1, and cycle 7 day 1. CDR3 size: 18 residues. The sequence was obtained from an adult with an advanced solid tumor such as melanoma, head and neck, liver or kidney cancer. This chain connects TRBV21-1 to TRBJ2-3; TRBD2 reflects the table's D call only, with no check against the DNA. TRBV21-1 is deemed a pseudogene. Source: CD4+ or CD8+ T cells sorted from blood, taken in a trial of the OX40 agonist ivuxolimab. The CDR3 sequence: CASSNILIGAEPTDTQYF. The CDR3 DNA reads TGTGCCAGCAGCAATATACTAATTGGAGCGGAGCCCACAGATACGCAGTATTTT.